The TCR beta chain described here comes from a study of T cells in tuberculosis. Study-level findings and limits: The stringent gate may have excluded weak CD1B-GMM tetramer binders.

This CDR3 spans 14 amino acids. The germline V gene encodes CDR1 LNHNV and CDR2 YYDKDF (reference sequence). Trimming took 5 bases from V and 2 from J, leaving 13 bases between them. Thawed, overnight-rested PBMC were stained with GMM-loaded CD1B tetramer, viability dye and anti-CD3, then sorted. C32 glucose monomycolate from Rhodococcus equi was loaded onto the CD1B tetramers. Before cryopreservation, the sorted PBMC lost their CD14-expressing monocytes. Approximately 95,000 tetramer-negative cells were sorted from each donor. TCR-alpha and TCR-beta chains were sequenced unpaired. Profiling relied on immunoSEQ multiplex PCR, and the TCRdb table lists in-frame clones only, not all of them. This table has 55,000 to 65,000 clones, around 81% appearing once.

Sequencing used CD1b-GMM tetramer-negative cells sorted from PBMCs. This receptor was obtained from an adult woman with latent tuberculosis. The chain employs TRBV15 and TRBJ2-7, with D possibly being TRBD2 (5 bases). The CDR3 is CATSFTRSPYEQYF. DNA of the CDR3: TGTGCCACCAGCTTTACTAGGTCCCCCTACGAGCAGTACTTC. Full variable domain (missing parts from reference TRBV15 and TRBJ2-7): DAMVIQNPRYQVTQFGKPVTLSCSQTLNHNVMYWYQQKSSQAPKLLFHYYDKDFNNEADTPDNFQSRRPNTSFCFLDIRSPGLGDTAMYLCATSFTRSPYEQYFGPGTRLTVT.